These 4 T cell receptor beta chains were sequenced from one sample in a study of response to subunit inactivated influenza vaccine. A single record per CDR3 protein comes from TCRdb applying MiXCR to the RT-PCR reads. Altogether fewer than 600,000 distinct CDR3 sequences are present, approximately 7.7% being singletons, with the ten largest covering less than 15%. Sequencing was performed on PBMCs from blood, taken roughly 24 months after vaccination. Receptors were obtained from a man in his fifties or sixties who received an inactivated influenza vaccine.

This clonotype came up many times. The J gene is TRBJ2-7, the V gene TRBV29-1, with 8 bases matching TRBD1. Per the germline V gene, CDR1 is SQVTM and CDR2 is ANQGSEA. Germline trimming cut 2 bases from V and 0 bases from J; bases unmatched to any gene: 6. This CDR3 comprises 15 residues. The CDR3: CSVEFGQGGSYEQYF. In DNA form, the CDR3 reads TGCAGCGTTGAATTCGGACAGGGCGGCTCCTACGAGCAGTACTTC.

This clonotype was seen many times. The chain couples TRBV29-1 to TRBJ2-3; D is undetermined. Trimming pared 1 base from V and 3 bases from J, leaving 11 bases between. Germline CDR1 is SQVTM and CDR2 is ANQGSEA. This CDR3 comprises 14 residues. The CDR3 reads CSVEGISRTDTQYF. In nucleotides, the CDR3 is TGCAGCGTTGAAGGGATTAGCCGTACAGATACGCAGTATTTT.

This clonotype was seen a handful of times. CDR3 sequence: CASSASAGDYGYTF. The CDR3 nucleotides read TGTGCCAGCAGCGCATCCGCCGGAGACTATGGCTACACCTTC. This chain uses TRBV7-2 with TRBJ1-2; D unresolved. This CDR3 region has 14 residues. Trimming removed 5 bases from V and 3 bases from J, with 13 bases in between. Germline CDR1 SGHTA, CDR2 FQGNSA.

This clonotype was detected a few times. CDR3 coding DNA: TGTGCTAGTGGTTTGGTACTAGTGACTAGCGACTCCTACGAGCAGTACTTC. Its protein product is CASGLVLVTSDSYEQYF. V and J are TRBV12-5 and TRBJ2-7, with TRBD2 identical over 8 bases. Unmatched junction bases numbered 7, after V lost 0 bases and J lost 0 bases. The germline gives CDR1 LGHNT, CDR2 FRNRAP. CDR3 length: 17 amino acids.